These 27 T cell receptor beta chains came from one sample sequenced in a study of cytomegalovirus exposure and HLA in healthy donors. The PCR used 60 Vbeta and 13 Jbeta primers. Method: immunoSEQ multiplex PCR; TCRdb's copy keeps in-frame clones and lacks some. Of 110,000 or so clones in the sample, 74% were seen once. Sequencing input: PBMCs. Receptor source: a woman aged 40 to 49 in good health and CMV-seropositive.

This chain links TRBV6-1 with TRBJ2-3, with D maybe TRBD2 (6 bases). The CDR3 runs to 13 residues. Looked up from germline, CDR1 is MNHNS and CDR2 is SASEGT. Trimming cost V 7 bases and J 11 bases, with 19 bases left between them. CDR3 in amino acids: CASTSRPGEGQYF. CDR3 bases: TGTGCCAGCACCTCGAGGCCGGGAGAGGGGCAGTATTTT.

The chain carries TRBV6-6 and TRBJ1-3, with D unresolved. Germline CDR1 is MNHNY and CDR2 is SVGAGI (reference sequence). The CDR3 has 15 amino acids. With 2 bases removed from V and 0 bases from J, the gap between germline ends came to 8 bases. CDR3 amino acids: CASSYPTSSGNTIYF. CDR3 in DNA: TGTGCCAGCAGTTACCCGACAAGCTCTGGAAACACCATATATTTT.

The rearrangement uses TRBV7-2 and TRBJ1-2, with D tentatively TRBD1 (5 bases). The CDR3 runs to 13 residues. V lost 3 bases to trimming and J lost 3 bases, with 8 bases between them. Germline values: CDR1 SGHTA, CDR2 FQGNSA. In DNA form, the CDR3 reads TGTGCCAGCAGCTTGGGACTGTACTATGGCTACACCTTC. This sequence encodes CASSLGLYYGYTF.

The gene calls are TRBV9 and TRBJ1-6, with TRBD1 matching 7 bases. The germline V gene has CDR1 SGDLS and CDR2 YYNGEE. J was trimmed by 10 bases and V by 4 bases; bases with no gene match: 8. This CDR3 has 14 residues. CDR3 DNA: TGTGCCAGCAGCCCTCGGACAGGAAAGTCACCCCTCCACTTT. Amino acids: CASSPRTGKSPLHF.

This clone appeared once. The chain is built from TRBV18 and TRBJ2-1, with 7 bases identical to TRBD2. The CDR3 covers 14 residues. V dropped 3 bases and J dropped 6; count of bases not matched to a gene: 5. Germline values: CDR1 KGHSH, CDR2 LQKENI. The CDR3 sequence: CASSPDWGGNEQFF. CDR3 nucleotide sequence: TGTGCCAGCTCACCGGACTGGGGGGGCAATGAGCAGTTCTTC.

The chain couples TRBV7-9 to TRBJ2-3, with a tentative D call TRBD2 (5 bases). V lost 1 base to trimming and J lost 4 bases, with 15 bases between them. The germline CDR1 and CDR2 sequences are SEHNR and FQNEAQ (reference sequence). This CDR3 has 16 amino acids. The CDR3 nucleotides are TGTGCCAGCAGCTTAGGGGGTGGGCTAGCCGCAGATACGCAGTATTTT. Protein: CASSLGGGLAADTQYF.

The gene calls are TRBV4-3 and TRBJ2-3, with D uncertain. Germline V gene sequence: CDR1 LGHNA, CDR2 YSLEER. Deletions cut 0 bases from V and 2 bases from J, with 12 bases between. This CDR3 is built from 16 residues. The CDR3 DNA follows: TGCGCCAGCAGCCAAGATATGGGCAGACACACAGATACGCAGTATTTT. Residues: CASSQDMGRHTDTQYF.

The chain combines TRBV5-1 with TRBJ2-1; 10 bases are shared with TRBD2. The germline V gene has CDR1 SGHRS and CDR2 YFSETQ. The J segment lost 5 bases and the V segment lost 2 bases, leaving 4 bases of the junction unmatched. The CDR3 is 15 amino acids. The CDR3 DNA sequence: TGCGCCAGCAGCTTCTGGGGGACTAGCGACAATGAGCAGTTCTTC. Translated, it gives CASSFWGTSDNEQFF.

The CDR3 protein is CASLDRPPSYEQYF. The CDR3 nucleotides are TGTGCCAGTTTGGACAGGCCCCCCTCCTACGAGCAGTACTTC. This chain uses TRBV6-5 with TRBJ2-7, with 7 nucleotides matching TRBD1. Germline CDR1 is MNHEY and CDR2 is SVGAGI. This CDR3 is built from 14 residues. V trimming: 9 bases; J trimming: 0 bases; junction bases outside the gene matches: 8.

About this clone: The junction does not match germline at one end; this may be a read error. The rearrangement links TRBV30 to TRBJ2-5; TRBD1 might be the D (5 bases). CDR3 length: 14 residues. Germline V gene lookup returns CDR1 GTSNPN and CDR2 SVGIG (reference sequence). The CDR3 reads CSWSVGAPGETQYF. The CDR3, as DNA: TGTTCCTGGAGTGTAGGTGCTCCAGGGGAGACCCAGTACTTC.

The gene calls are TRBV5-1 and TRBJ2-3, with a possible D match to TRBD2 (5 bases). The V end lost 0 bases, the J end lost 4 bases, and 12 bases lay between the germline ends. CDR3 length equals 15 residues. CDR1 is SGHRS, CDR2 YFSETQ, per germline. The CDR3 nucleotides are TGCGCCAGCAGCTTGGAGGCTAGCTCCGCAGATACGCAGTATTTT. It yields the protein CASSLEASSADTQYF.

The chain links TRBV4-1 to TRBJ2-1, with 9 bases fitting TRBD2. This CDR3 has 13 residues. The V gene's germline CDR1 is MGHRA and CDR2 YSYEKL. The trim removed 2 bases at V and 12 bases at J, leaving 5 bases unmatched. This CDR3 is CASSQYAAGGQFF. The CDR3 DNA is TGCGCCAGCAGCCAATACGCAGCGGGAGGGCAGTTCTTC.

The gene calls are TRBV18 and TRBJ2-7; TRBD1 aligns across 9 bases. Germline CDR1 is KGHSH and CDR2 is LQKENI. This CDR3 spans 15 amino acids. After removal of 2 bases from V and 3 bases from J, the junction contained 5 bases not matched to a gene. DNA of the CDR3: TGTGCCAGCTCACCAACTTCGACAGGGGGCTACGAGCAGTACTTC. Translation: CASSPTSTGGYEQYF.

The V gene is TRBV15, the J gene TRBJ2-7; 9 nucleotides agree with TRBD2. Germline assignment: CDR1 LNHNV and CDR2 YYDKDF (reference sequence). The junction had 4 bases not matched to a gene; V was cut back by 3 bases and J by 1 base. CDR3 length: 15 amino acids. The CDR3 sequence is CATSRLAGRSYEQYF. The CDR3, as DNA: TGTGCCACCAGCAGGCTAGCGGGACGTTCCTACGAGCAGTACTTC.

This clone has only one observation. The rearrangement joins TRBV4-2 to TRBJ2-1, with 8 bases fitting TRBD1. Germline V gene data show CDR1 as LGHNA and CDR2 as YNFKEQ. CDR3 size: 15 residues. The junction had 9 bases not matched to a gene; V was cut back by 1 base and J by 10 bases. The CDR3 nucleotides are TGTGCCAGCAGCCAAGTAGGGACAGGTGAACTCGAGCAGTTCTTC. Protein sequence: CASSQVGTGELEQFF.

The CDR3 coding sequence is TGTGCCAGCATTGGACTAGCTGGTGCCGGGGAGCTGTTTTTT. Protein: CASIGLAGAGELFF. The gene calls are TRBV6-1 and TRBJ2-2; 8 nucleotides match TRBD2. CDR1 MNHNS and CDR2 SASEGT come from the germline V gene. This CDR3 comprises 14 residues. V was pared by 7 bases and J by 6 bases, with 7 bases of the junction left unmatched.

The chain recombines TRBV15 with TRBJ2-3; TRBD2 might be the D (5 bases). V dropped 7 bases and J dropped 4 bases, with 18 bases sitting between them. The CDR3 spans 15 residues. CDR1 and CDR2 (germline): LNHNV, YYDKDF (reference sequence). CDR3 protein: CATTMFGESPDTQYF. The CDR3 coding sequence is TGTGCCACCACCATGTTCGGGGAGTCCCCAGATACGCAGTATTTT.

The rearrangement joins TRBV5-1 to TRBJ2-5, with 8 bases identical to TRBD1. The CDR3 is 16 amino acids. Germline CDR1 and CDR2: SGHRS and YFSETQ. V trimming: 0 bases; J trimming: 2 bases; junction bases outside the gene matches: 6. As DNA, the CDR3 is TGCGCCAGCAGCTTGGCTGGGACAGGAGCGCAAGAGACCCAGTACTTC. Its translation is CASSLAGTGAQETQYF.

CDR3 loop: CASSKRSTLETEAFF. The CDR3, as DNA: TGTGCCAGCAGCAAAAGATCTACCCTGGAGACTGAAGCTTTCTTT. V usage is TRBV7-9 and J usage is TRBJ1-1, with no clear D. Trimming left V 5 bases short and J 5 bases short, with 18 bases between. The CDR3 runs to 15 residues. Germline CDR1 and CDR2: SEHNR and FQNEAQ (reference sequence).

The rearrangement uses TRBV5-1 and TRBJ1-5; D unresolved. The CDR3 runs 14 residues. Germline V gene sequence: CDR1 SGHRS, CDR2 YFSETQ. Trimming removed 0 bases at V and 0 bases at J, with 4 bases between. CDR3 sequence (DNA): TGCGCCAGCAGCTTGGACATTAGCAATCAGCCCCAGCATTTT. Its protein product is CASSLDISNQPQHF.

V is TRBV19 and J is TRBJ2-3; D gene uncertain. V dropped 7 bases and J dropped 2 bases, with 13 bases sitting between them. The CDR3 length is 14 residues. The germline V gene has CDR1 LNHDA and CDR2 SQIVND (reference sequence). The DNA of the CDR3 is TGTGCCAGTACCCCCCGGTTCCTCACAGATACGCAGTATTTT. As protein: CASTPRFLTDTQYF. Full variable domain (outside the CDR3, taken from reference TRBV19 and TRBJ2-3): DGGITQSPKYLFRKEGQNVTLSCEQNLNHDAMYWYRQDPGQGLRLIYYSQIVNDFQKGDIAEGYSVSREKKESFPLTVTSAQKNPTAFYLCASTPRFLTDTQYFGPGTRLTVL.

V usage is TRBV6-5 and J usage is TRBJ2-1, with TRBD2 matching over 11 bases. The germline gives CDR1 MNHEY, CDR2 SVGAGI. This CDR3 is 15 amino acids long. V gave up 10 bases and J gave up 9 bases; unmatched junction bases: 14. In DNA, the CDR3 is TGTGCCACTTCGATCACTAGCGGGAGCTCGGTTGAGCAGTTCTTC. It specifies CATSITSGSSVEQFF.

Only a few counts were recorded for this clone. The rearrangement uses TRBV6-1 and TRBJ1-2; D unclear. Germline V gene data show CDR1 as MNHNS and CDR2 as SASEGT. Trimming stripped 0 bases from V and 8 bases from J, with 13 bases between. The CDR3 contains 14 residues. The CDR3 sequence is CASSEAPQMRGYTF. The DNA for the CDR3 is TGTGCCAGCAGTGAAGCGCCTCAGATGCGGGGCTACACCTTC.

The CDR3 reads CSARPTGVNTEAFF. The CDR3 region has the DNA TGCAGCGCCAGACCAACAGGGGTGAACACTGAAGCTTTCTTT. The chain recombines TRBV29-1 with TRBJ1-1; 7 bases match TRBD1. CDR3 length: 14 residues. Germline trimming cut 7 bases from V and 0 bases from J; bases unmatched to any gene: 8. Looked up from germline, CDR1 is SQVTM and CDR2 is ANQGSEA.

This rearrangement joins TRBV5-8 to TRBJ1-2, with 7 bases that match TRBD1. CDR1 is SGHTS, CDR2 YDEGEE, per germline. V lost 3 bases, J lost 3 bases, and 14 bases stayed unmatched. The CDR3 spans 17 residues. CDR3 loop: CASSSPYRQGEDYGYTF. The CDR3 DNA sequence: TGTGCCAGCAGCTCGCCATATAGACAGGGTGAAGACTATGGCTACACCTTC.

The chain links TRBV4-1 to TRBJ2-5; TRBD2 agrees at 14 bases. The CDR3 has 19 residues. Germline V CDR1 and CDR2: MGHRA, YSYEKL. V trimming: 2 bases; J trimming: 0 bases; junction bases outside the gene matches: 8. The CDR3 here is CASSQNVGLAGGNQETQYF. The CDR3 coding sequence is TGCGCCAGCAGCCAAAATGTCGGACTAGCGGGAGGTAACCAAGAGACCCAGTACTTC.

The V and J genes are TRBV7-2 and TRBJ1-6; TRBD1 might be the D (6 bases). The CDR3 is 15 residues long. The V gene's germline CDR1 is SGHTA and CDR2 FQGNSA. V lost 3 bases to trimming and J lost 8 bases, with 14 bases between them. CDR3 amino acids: CASSFRRTDYSPLHF. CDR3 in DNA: TGTGCCAGCAGCTTCAGACGGACAGATTATTCACCCCTCCACTTT.